What follows are 29 T cell receptor beta chains derived from one specimen sequenced in a study of identical twins. TCRdb used MiXCR to reprocess the 5' RACE reads, holding one entry per CDR3 protein. The table includes roughly 1,500,000 distinct CDR3 sequences, about 30% detected once. The sample consisted of cord blood. The source is a newborn girl in good health.

V usage is TRBV29-1 and J usage is TRBJ1-5, with a weak D call TRBD1 (5 bases). CDR1 SQVTM and CDR2 ANQGSEA come from the germline V gene. The CDR3 is 13 amino acids. Deletions cut 1 base from V and 4 bases from J, with 8 bases between. CDR3 in amino acids: CSVEVGGNQPQHF. The DNA of the CDR3 is TGCAGCGTTGAAGTGGGGGGTAATCAGCCCCAGCATTTT.

This clonotype has just a few counts. This sequence joins TRBV6-6 and TRBJ1-1; TRBD1 is a possible D gene (6 bases). The CDR3 length is 14 residues. Trimming cost V 6 bases and J 1 base, with 12 bases left between them. Germline V lookup: CDR1 MNHNY, CDR2 SVGAGI (reference sequence). DNA for the CDR3: TGTGCCAGCAGCAACCAAGGGGGGAACACTGAAGCTTTCTTT. Protein: CASSNQGGNTEAFF.

This clonotype showed up many times. The chain is built from TRBV20-1 and TRBJ1-5; 10 bases map to TRBD1. The length of the CDR3 is 13 residues. Germline CDR1 and CDR2: DFQATT and SNEGSKA (reference sequence). Trimming at V came to 3 bases and at J to 6 bases, leaving 2 bases not matched to a gene. The CDR3 DNA sequence: TGCAGTGCTAGCCGGGACAGGGGTCAGCCCCAGCATTTT. Translated, it gives CSASRDRGQPQHF.

This clonotype was seen only a few times. The rearrangement links TRBV5-6 to TRBJ1-2; possible D gene TRBD1, 6 bases. Per the germline V gene, CDR1 is SGHDT and CDR2 is YYEEEE. V shed 3 bases and J shed 5 bases, with 17 bases lying between them. CDR3 size: 15 residues. This CDR3 reads CASSSETGLIYGYTF. CDR3 nucleotides: TGTGCCAGCAGCTCAGAAACAGGGTTGATTTATGGCTACACCTTC.

This clonotype has a handful of counts. The chain links TRBV6-2 or TRBV6-3 to TRBJ2-5; TRBD1 might be the D (5 bases). The CDR3 runs 15 residues. Trimming pared 0 bases from V and 1 base from J, leaving 9 bases between. Germline CDR1 MNHEY, CDR2 SVGEGT. The CDR3 bases are TGTGCCAGCAGTTACTCGGGCAGGGTCCAAGAGACCCAGTACTTC. Translation: CASSYSGRVQETQYF.

The CDR3 protein is CASSLPGGIEAFF. In DNA form, the CDR3 reads TGTGCCAGCAGCTTGCCAGGGGGGATCGAAGCTTTCTTT. The rearrangement uses TRBV5-5 and TRBJ1-1; TRBD1 matches at 7 bases. CDR1 and CDR2 from the germline V gene are SGHKS and YYEKEE (reference sequence). V gave up 1 base and J gave up 8 bases; unmatched junction bases: 5. CDR3 length: 13 residues.

Only a few counts were recorded for this clonotype. The chain joins TRBV28 to TRBJ2-3, with 11 bases aligning to TRBD2. With V trimmed by 5 bases and J by 4 bases, 5 bases remained unmatched. This CDR3 is built from 15 residues. Germline loops: CDR1 MDHEN, CDR2 SYDVKM. The CDR3 DNA is TGTGCCAGCAGTGTAGCGGGAGGGTCCTCAGATACGCAGTATTTT. Its protein is CASSVAGGSSDTQYF.

In the case of this clonotype: One end of the junction does not line up with germline, which may come from a read error. This chain uses TRBV27 with TRBJ2-5; 14 nucleotides align to TRBD2. The J call may not be correct, given that the DNA end is closer to TRBJ2-7. The CDR3 contains 16 residues. CDR1 MNHEY and CDR2 SMNVEV come from the germline V gene (reference sequence). DNA of the CDR3: TGTGCCGGCAGTTTAAAGGGACTAGCGGGAGTCTACGAGCAGTACTTC. As protein: CAGSLKGLAGVYEQYF.

The chain links TRBV20-1 to TRBJ2-7, with D possibly matching TRBD2 (6 bases). CDR1 is DFQATT and CDR2 is SNEGSKA in the germline V gene (reference sequence). The CDR3 spans 13 residues. The ends were cut back, 7 bases at V and 1 base at J, with 14 bases in the middle. CDR3 region: CSGDSASSYEQYF. The DNA for the CDR3 is TGCAGTGGGGACTCCGCTTCATCCTACGAGCAGTACTTC.

This clonotype was found a few times. The chain carries TRBV7-9 and TRBJ2-3; TRBD2 matches 9 bases. Germline values: CDR1 SEHNR, CDR2 FQNEAQ (reference sequence). The junction had 15 bases not matched to a gene; V was cut back by 5 bases and J by 0 bases. The CDR3 is made up of 19 amino acids. The CDR3: CASSAPLAGLRPSTDTQYF. The CDR3 bases are TGTGCCAGCAGCGCGCCCCTAGCGGGGCTCCGACCTAGCACAGATACGCAGTATTTT.

J is TRBJ2-1 and V is TRBV12-3 or TRBV12-4, with no clear D. Gene TRBJ2-7 matches the end of the DNA better, so the J call may be wrong. The CDR3 is 14 amino acids. The CDR3 sequence: CASSLTSSNNEQYF. The DNA of the CDR3 is TGTGCCAGCAGCCTCACGAGCTCTAACAATGAGCAGTACTTC.

This clonotype was seen a handful of times. The gene calls are TRBV6-5 and TRBJ2-7; TRBD2 aligns across 7 bases. Germline V gene lookup returns CDR1 MNHEY and CDR2 SVGAGI. V lost 0 bases, J lost 9 bases, and 11 bases stayed unmatched. This CDR3 contains 15 residues. The CDR3 nucleotides are TGTGCCAGCAGTTACTCGAATGGGCTAGCGGACCGGCAGTACTTC. This codes for CASSYSNGLADRQYF.

This chain joins TRBV20-1 and TRBJ2-5; D unresolved. The CDR3 is made up of 17 amino acids. The germline V gene has CDR1 DFQATT and CDR2 SNEGSKA (reference sequence). V was trimmed by 1 base and J by 11 bases, leaving 29 bases between them. The CDR3 loop is CSARGPLGWLGSNEQYF. CDR3 in DNA: TGCAGTGCTAGAGGACCTTTGGGATGGCTCGGTTCCAATGAGCAGTACTTC.

This clonotype was picked up many times. The chain recombines TRBV7-2 with TRBJ2-7, with 8 positions matching TRBD2. Trimming took 1 base from V and 0 from J; bases not matched to a gene: 11. The CDR3 consists of 18 residues. Germline-derived CDR1 and CDR2 are SGHTA and FQGNSA. The CDR3 DNA reads TGTGCCAGCAGCTTAGTATATATAGCGGGATCGAGCTCCTACGAGCAGTACTTC. Protein sequence: CASSLVYIAGSSSYEQYF.

The J gene is TRBJ2-7, the V gene TRBV12-3 or TRBV12-4, with 13 bases that match TRBD2. V shed 7 bases and J 5 bases; nucleotides not matched to a gene: 8. CDR3 length: 15 amino acids. In nucleotides, the CDR3 is TGTGCCAGCACCCCGGGACTAGCGGGGAACCACGAGCAGTACTTC. Its protein product is CASTPGLAGNHEQYF.

V usage is TRBV18 and J usage is TRBJ1-1, with a weak D call TRBD1 (5 bases). The CDR3 loop spans 13 amino acids. Looked up from germline, CDR1 is KGHSH and CDR2 is LQKENI. Trimming shortened V by 2 bases and J by 3 bases, and 7 bases separated the two germline ends. The CDR3 loop is CASSPAGDTEAFF. The CDR3 nucleotides read TGTGCCAGCTCACCAGCGGGGGACACTGAAGCTTTCTTT.

CDR3 nucleotides: TGCGCCAGCAGCCAACTGGCGGCGGGAGCCTACAATGAGCAGTTCTTC. It yields the protein CASSQLAAGAYNEQFF. The chain carries TRBV4-1 and TRBJ2-1, with 7 bases matching TRBD2. This CDR3 spans 16 amino acids. Germline CDR1 reads MGHRA; CDR2 reads YSYEKL. The V and J ends lost 2 bases and 2 bases, in that order; junction bases with no gene match: 6.

V is TRBV10-2 and J is TRBJ2-1; either TRBD1 or TRBD2 may fit D (5 bases each). CDR1 is WSHSY, CDR2 SAAADI, per germline. This CDR3 spans 15 amino acids. The V end lost 2 bases, the J end lost 2 bases, and 10 bases lay between the germline ends. This CDR3 is CASSEMGPTYNEQFF. In nucleotides, the CDR3 is TGCGCCAGCAGTGAGATGGGACCGACCTACAATGAGCAGTTCTTC.

This rearrangement joins TRBV20-1 to TRBJ2-5; D might be TRBD2 (5 bases). With 6 bases removed from V and 1 base from J, the gap between germline ends came to 18 bases. CDR1 is DFQATT and CDR2 is SNEGSKA in the germline V gene (reference sequence). The CDR3 length is 15 residues. CDR3 in DNA: TGCAGTGCACCTCGCTCGGGGTTGGGCCAAGAGACCCAGTACTTC. It codes for CSAPRSGLGQETQYF.

The J gene is TRBJ1-1, the V gene TRBV21-1. TRBV21-1 is flagged as a pseudogene. The CDR3 sequence is 11 residues long. The CDR3 is CASSKLFLAFF. In nucleotides, the CDR3 is TGTGCCAGCAGCAAACTCTTCTTGGCTTTCTTT.

Only a few counts were recorded for this clonotype. The chain couples TRBV2 to TRBJ2-4; D is possibly TRBD2 (6 bases). The CDR3 sequence is 14 residues long. With 3 bases removed from V and 5 bases from J, the gap between germline ends came to 11 bases. Germline CDR1 is SNHLY and CDR2 is FYNNEI. This CDR3 is CASSDGGGENIQYF. The CDR3 DNA reads TGTGCCAGCAGTGATGGGGGAGGCGAAAACATTCAGTACTTC.

This clonotype was found a few times. The chain's CDR3 is CATSDPKGYGYTF. The CDR3, as DNA: TGTGCCACCAGTGACCCGAAGGGCTATGGCTACACCTTC. The genes are TRBV24-1 and TRBJ1-2, with D unclear. From germline, CDR1 is KGHDR and CDR2 SFDVKD. The CDR3 consists of 13 residues. Between the trimmed V and J ends, which lost 4 bases and 4 bases, there was a span of 9 bases.

V is TRBV6-1 and J is TRBJ2-7; 10 positions match TRBD1. The germline V gene encodes CDR1 MNHNS and CDR2 SASEGT. CDR3 size: 15 residues. With V trimmed by 6 bases and J by 3 bases, 8 bases remained unmatched. CDR3: CASSQGDRGHYEQYF. The CDR3 region has the DNA TGTGCCAGCAGCCAAGGGGACAGGGGACACTACGAGCAGTACTTC.

This clonotype was seen only a few times. The V gene is TRBV25-1, the J gene TRBJ2-3, with 9 positions matching TRBD1. V was clipped by 4 bases and J by 1 base; unmatched bases: 6. Germline assignment: CDR1 MGHDK and CDR2 SYGVNS. This CDR3 is built from 16 residues. CDR3: CASSADDRGGTDTQYF. In nucleotides, the CDR3 is TGTGCCAGCAGTGCCGATGACAGGGGGGGCACAGATACGCAGTATTTT.

The chain has TRBV9 and TRBJ2-1, with 12 positions matching TRBD2. This CDR3 is 16 amino acids long. Germline CDR1 is SGDLS and CDR2 is YYNGEE. Losses at the gene ends were 2 bases for V and 9 bases for J; bases not matched to a gene: 9. CDR3 in amino acids: CASSVTGTSGWGEQFF. The CDR3 region has the DNA TGTGCCAGCAGCGTCACCGGGACTAGCGGGTGGGGTGAGCAGTTCTTC.

This clonotype has just a few counts. The chain is built from TRBV7-2 and TRBJ2-4; 7 bases are a match to TRBD1. The CDR3 has 16 residues. The germline CDR1 and CDR2 sequences are SGHTA and FQGNSA. The junction had 8 bases not matched to a gene; V was cut back by 3 bases and J by 3 bases. Written as DNA, the CDR3 is TGTGCCAGCAGCTTCCCTCGACAGGGCTACAAAAACATTCAGTACTTC. Its translation: CASSFPRQGYKNIQYF.

This sequence joins TRBV29-1 and TRBJ1-2; 10 nucleotides align to TRBD1. CDR3 length: 15 residues. CDR1 is SQVTM, CDR2 ANQGSEA, per germline. J gave up 8 bases and V 4 bases, and 13 bases lay outside the gene matches. CDR3 nucleotide sequence: TGCAGCGTTGGGGGACAGGGGAAAGGAGGGTTAGGCTACACCTTC. Its protein product is CSVGGQGKGGLGYTF.

This clonotype was seen a handful of times. The chain joins TRBV12-3 or TRBV12-4 to TRBJ2-3; D perhaps matches TRBD2 (5 bases). The CDR3 totals 14 residues. The V gene lost 5 bases and the J gene lost 9 bases, with 18 bases spanning the gap. The DNA of the CDR3 is TGTGCCAGCAGTCCTAGGAGAGGGAGCGCCACGCAGTATTTT. Translating gives CASSPRRGSATQYF.

A few counts support this clonotype. The chain employs TRBV13 and TRBJ1-6; possibly TRBD1 for D (6 bases). Germline V lookup: CDR1 PRHDT, CDR2 FYEKMQ (reference sequence). This CDR3 is built from 16 residues. V shed 2 bases and J shed 7 bases, with 15 bases lying between them. In nucleotides, the CDR3 is TGTGCCAGCAGCTTACGGTCCGGGGGCGGGAATTCACCCCTCCACTTT. Its translation is CASSLRSGGGNSPLHF.